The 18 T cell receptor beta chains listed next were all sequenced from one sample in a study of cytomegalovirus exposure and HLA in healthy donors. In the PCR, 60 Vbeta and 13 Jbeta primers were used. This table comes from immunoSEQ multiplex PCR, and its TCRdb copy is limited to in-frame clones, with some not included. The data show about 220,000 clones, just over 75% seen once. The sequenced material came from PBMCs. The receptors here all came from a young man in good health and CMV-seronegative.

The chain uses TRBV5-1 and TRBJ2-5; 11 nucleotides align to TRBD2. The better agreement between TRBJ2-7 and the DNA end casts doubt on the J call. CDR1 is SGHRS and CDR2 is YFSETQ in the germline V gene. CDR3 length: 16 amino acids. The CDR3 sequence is CASSAGLAGFSYEQYF. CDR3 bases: TGCGCCAGCAGCGCCGGACTAGCGGGCTTTTCCTACGAGCAGTACTTC.

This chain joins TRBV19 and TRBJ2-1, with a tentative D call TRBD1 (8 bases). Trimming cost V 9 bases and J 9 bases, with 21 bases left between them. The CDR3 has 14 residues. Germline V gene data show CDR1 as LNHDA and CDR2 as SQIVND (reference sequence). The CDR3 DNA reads TGTGCCAGCGGGACAGGACTAGAGGTCGTTGAGCAGTTCTTC. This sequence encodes CASGTGLEVVEQFF.

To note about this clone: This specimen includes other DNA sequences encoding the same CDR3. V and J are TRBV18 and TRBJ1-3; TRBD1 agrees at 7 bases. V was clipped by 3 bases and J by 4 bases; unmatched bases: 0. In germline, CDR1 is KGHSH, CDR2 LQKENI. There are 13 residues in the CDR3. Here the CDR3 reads CASSPDRGNTIYF. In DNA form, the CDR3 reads TGTGCCAGCTCACCGGACAGGGGAAACACCATATATTTT.

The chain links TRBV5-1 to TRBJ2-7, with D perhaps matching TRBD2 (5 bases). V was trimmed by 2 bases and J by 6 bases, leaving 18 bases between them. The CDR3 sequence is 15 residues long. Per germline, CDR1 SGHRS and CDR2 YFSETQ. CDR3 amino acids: CASSFGVGITLEQYF. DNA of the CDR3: TGCGCCAGCAGCTTTGGTGTCGGGATCACTCTCGAGCAGTACTTC.

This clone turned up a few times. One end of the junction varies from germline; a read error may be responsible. The CDR3 region is CASSLVGPRQGLIQNIQYF. DNA for the CDR3: TGTGCTAGCAGCTTAGTAGGCCCGCGGCAGGGATTAATTCAAAACATTCAGTACTTC. The V gene is TRBV7-7, the J gene TRBJ2-4; D might be TRBD1 (5 bases). Per the germline V gene, CDR1 is SSHAT and CDR2 is FNYEAQ (reference sequence). This CDR3 has 19 residues.

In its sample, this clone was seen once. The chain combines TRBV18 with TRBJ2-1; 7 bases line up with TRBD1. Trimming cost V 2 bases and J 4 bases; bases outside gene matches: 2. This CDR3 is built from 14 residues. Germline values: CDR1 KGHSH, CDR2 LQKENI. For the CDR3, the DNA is TGTGCCAGCTCACCAGCGACAGGGTACAATGAGCAGTTCTTC. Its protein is CASSPATGYNEQFF.

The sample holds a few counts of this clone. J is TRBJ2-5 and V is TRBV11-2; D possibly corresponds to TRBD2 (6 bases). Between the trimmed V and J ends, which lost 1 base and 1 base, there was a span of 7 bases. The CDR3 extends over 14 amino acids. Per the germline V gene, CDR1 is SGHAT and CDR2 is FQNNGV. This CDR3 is CASSLVGGQETQYF. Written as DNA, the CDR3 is TGTGCCAGCAGCTTAGTGGGGGGCCAAGAGACCCAGTACTTC.

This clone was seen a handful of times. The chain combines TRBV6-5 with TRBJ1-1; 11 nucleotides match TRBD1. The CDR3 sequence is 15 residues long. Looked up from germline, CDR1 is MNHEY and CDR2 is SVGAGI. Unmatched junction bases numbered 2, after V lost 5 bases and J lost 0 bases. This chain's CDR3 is CASSRDRGVNTEAFF. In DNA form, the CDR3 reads TGTGCCAGCAGTAGGGACAGGGGGGTGAACACTGAAGCTTTCTTT.

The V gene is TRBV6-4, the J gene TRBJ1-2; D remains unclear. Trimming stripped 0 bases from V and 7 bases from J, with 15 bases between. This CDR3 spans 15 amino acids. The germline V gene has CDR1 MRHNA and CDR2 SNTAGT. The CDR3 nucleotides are TGTGCCAGCAGTGACTCGGGAGGGCCTAGGAGTGGCTACACCTTC. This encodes CASSDSGGPRSGYTF.

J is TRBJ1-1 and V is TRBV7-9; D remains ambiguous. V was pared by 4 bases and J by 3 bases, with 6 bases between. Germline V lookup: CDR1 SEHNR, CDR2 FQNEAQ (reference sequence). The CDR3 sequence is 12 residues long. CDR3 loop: CASSSEDTEAFF. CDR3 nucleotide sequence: TGTGCCAGCAGCTCTGAGGACACTGAAGCTTTCTTT.

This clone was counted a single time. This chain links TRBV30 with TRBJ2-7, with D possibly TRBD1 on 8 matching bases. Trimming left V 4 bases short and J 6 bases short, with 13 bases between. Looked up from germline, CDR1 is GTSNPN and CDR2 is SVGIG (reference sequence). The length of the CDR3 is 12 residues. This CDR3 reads CAWTQGEGEQYF. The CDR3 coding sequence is TGTGCCTGGACACAGGGGGAGGGCGAGCAGTACTTC.

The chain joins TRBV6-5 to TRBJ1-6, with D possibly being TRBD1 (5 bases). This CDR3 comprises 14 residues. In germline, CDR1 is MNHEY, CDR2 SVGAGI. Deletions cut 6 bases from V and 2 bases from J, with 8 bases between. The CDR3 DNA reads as TGTGCCAGCAGGGGGCGGACCTATAATTCACCCCTCCACTTT. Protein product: CASRGRTYNSPLHF.

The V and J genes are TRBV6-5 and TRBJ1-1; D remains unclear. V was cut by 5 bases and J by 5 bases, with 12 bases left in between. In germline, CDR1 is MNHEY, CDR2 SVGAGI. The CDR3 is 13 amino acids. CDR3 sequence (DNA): TGTGCCAGCAGTGAAGTCTGGCAGACTGAAGCTTTCTTT. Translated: CASSEVWQTEAFF.

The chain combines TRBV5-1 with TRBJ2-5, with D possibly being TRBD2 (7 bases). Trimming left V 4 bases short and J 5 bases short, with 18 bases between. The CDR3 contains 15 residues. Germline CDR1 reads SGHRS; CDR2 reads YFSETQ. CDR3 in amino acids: CASSGPGGGGETQYF. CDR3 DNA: TGCGCCAGCAGCGGCCCTGGCGGGGGCGGGGAGACCCAGTACTTC.

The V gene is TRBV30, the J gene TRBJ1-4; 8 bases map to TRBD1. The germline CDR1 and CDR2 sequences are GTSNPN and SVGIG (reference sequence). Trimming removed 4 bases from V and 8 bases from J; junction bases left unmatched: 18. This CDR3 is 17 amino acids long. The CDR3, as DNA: TGTGCCTGGACGATTTATAACCTACACGGGGACAGGGAAAAACTGTTTTTT. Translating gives CAWTIYNLHGDREKLFF.

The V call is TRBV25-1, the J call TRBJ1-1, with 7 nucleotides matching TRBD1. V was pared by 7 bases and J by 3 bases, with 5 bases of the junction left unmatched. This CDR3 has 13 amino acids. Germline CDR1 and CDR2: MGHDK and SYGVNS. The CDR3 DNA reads TGTGCCAGCACCCTCACAGGGGACACTGAAGCTTTCTTT. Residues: CASTLTGDTEAFF.

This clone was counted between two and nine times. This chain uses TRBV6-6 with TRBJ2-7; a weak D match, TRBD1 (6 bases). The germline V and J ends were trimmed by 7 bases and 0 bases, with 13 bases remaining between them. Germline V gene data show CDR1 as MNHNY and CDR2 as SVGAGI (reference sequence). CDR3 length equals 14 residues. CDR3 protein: CASKTTGNSYEQYF. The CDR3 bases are TGTGCCAGCAAAACGACAGGCAACTCCTACGAGCAGTACTTC.

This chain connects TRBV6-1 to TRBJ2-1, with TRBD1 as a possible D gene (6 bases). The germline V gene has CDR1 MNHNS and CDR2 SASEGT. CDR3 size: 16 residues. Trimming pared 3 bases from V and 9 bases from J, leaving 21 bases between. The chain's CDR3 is CASSEHGTGSLGEQFF. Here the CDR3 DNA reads TGTGCCAGCAGTGAGCATGGAACAGGGAGTTTGGGTGAGCAGTTCTTC.